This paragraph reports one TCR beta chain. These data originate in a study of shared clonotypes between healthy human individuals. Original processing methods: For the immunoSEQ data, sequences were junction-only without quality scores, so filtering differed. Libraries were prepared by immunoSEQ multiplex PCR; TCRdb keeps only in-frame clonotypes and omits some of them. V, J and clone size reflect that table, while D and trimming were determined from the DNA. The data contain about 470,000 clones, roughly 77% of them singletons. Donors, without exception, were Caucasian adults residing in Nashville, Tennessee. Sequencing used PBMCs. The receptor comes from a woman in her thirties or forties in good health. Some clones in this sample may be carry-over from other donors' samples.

CDR3 bases: TGTGCCAGCAGTGGGAGCAGGGGGCAAGAGACCCAGTACTTC. Translating gives CASSGSRGQETQYF. The chain links TRBV2 to TRBJ2-5; 7 bases agree with TRBD1. Per germline, CDR1 SNHLY and CDR2 FYNNEI. The V segment lost 4 bases and the J segment 2 bases; nucleotides outside the gene matches: 4. The CDR3 contains 14 residues.